This T cell receptor beta chain was captured by sequencing in a study of identical twins. A single record per CDR3 protein comes from TCRdb applying MiXCR to the 5' RACE reads. Of about 720,000 distinct CDR3 sequences in the sample, under 9% were seen once. In germline, CDR1 is SGHTA, CDR2 FQGNSA. The CDR3 totals 15 residues. Trimming took 1 base from V and 5 from J; bases not matched to a gene: 4. This same sample was also part of a study on yellow fever vaccine responses in identical twins.

Input material: PBMCs. The receptor's source is a woman between 18 and 30 years old in good health. The chain links TRBV7-2 to TRBJ2-1; 8 bases map to TRBD1. In DNA form, the CDR3 reads TGTGCCAGCAGCTTAGTTCAGGGGGCCGACAATGAGCAGTTCTTC. It translates to CASSLVQGADNEQFF.